This record looks at one T cell receptor beta chain sequence and its context. Its target is unknown. The method was immunoSEQ multiplex PCR; TCRdb's version includes in-frame clones alone and lacks a portion of them. The data show about 1 million clones, around 76% seen once. From germline, CDR1 is SGHRS and CDR2 YFSETQ. The CDR3 loop spans 15 amino acids. Trimming took off 5 bases at V and 1 base at J, with 15 bases between the two ends. This entry is derived from a study of shared clonotypes between healthy human individuals. Findings and limits, study-wide: Generation probabilities were higher for clonotypes shared across all four sorted-subset donors than for unshared ones. Limited genetic and exposure-history diversity came from having few donors. Sequencing depth was predicted to influence how clonotypes are shared among donors.

What was sequenced was memory CD4+ T cells sorted from blood. Subset denoted: CD45RA-negative fraction. The clonotype was recovered from a man between 18 and 35 years old in good health. This sequence joins TRBV5-1 and TRBJ1-1; the D is unclear. The CDR3 sequence: CASRLDGGANTEAFF. In DNA, the CDR3 is TGCGCCAGCAGACTTGACGGCGGCGCGAACACTGAAGCTTTCTTT.